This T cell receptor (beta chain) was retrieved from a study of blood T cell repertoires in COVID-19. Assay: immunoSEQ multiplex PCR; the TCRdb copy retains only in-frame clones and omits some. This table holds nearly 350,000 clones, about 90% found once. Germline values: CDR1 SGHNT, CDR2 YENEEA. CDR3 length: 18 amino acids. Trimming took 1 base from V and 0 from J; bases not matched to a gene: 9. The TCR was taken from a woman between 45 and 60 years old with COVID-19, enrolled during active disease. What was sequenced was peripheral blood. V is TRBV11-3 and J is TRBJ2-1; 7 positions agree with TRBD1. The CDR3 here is CASSLAPLGQSSYNEQFF. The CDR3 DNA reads TGTGCCAGCAGCTTAGCGCCTCTGGGACAGAGCTCCTACAATGAGCAGTTCTTC.